Sequencing of this T cell receptor (beta chain) was carried out in a study of blood T cell repertoires in COVID-19. Study-wide background: COVID-19 samples, acute and convalescent, were from the United States, Italy and Spain. PBMCs, B-cell-depleted T cells, or T cells provided the cDNA or gDNA that made up the material.

This CDR3 is built from 15 residues. Germline V gene lookup returns CDR1 LGHDT and CDR2 YNNKEL (reference sequence). With 1 base removed from V and 0 bases from J, the gap between germline ends came to 9 bases. Patients of the Seattle cohort, enrolled during active infection, were followed longitudinally. Study processing details: Amplified reference gene primers provided the basis for estimating nucleated cell counts. Profiling relied on immunoSEQ multiplex PCR, and the TCRdb table lists in-frame clones only, not all of them. V, J and clone size are those of that table, while D and trimming were read from the DNA. The sample has some 200,000 clones; around four fifths are singletons.

Sequencing used peripheral blood. The sequence came from a man in his sixties with COVID-19, enrolled during active disease. The genes are TRBV3-1 (or the pseudogene TRBV3-2) and TRBJ1-1; unclear D gene. CDR3 nucleotide sequence: TGTGCCAGCAGCCAAGCACAGCTCATGAACACTGAAGCTTTCTTT. Translated, it gives CASSQAQLMNTEAFF.